The clone carrying this T cell receptor (beta chain) was observed a handful of times. The antigen remains unidentified. This sample was included in a study of T cell repertoires in cytomegalovirus infection. Study summary: Matching HLA type and CMV infection were both indicated by public TCR beta signatures.

The CDR3 totals 15 residues. Per the germline V gene, CDR1 is LNHDA and CDR2 is SQIVND (reference sequence). Trimming shortened V by 3 bases and J by 5 bases, and 13 bases separated the two germline ends. TCRdb reanalysed the reads using MiXCR and keeps one entry per CDR3 protein. The sample has 600,000 to 800,000 distinct CDR3 sequences, 24% seen once. General study results and limits: The study found HLA-C-restricted CMV-specific TCR beta clonotypes dominating the ex vivo response. The study identified carriers of CMV plus the relevant HLA from cumulative public TCR beta family frequency.

This chain joins TRBV19 and TRBJ2-2; D is undetermined. The source of this sequence is a human donor in good health (CMV status not recorded). Some clones in this sample may be carry-over from other donors' samples. What was sequenced was CD8+ T cells from PBMCs. Written as DNA, the CDR3 is TGTGCCAGTAGTATCCCGGGTCCCGGTACCGGGGAGCTGTTTTTT. Amino acids: CASSIPGPGTGELFF. Together with reference TRBV19 and TRBJ2-2, the CDR3 gives the full variable domain: DGGITQSPKYLFRKEGQNVTLSCEQNLNHDAMYWYRQDPGQGLRLIYYSQIVNDFQKGDIAEGYSVSREKKESFPLTVTSAQKNPTAFYLCASSIPGPGTGELFFGEGSRLTVL.